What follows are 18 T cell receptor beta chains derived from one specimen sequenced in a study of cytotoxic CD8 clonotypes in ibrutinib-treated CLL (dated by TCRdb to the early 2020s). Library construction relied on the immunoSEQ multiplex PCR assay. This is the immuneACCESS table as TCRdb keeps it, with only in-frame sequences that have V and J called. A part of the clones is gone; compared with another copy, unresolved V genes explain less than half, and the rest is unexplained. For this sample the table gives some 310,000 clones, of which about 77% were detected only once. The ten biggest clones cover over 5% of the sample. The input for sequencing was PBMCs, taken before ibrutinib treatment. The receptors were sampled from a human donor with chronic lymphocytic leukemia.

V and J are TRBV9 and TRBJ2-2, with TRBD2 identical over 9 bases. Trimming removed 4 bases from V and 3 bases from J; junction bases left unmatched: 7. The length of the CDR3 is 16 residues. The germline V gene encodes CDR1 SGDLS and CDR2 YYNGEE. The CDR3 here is CASSKTSGTYTGELFF. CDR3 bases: TGTGCCAGCAGCAAGACTAGCGGAACTTACACCGGGGAGCTGTTTTTT.

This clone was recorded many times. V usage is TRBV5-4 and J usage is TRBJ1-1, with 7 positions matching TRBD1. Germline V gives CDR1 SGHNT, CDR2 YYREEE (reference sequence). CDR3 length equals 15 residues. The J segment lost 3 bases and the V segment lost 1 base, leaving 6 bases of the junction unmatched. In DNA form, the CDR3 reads TGTGCCAGCAGCTTGACAGGGGAGTCCGACACTGAAGCTTTCTTT. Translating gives CASSLTGESDTEAFF.

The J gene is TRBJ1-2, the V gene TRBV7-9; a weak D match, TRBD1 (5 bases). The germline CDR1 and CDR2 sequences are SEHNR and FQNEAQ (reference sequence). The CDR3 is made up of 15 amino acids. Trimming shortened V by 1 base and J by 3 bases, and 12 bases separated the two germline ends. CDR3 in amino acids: CASSLGQGKDYGYTF. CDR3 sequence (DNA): TGTGCCAGCAGCTTAGGTCAGGGAAAGGACTATGGCTACACCTTC. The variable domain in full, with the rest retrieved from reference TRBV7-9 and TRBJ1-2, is DTGVSQNPRHKITKRGQNVTFRCDPISEHNRLYWYRQTLGQGPEFLTYFQNEAQLEKSRLLSDRFSAERPKGSFSTLEIQRTEQGDSAMYLCASSLGQGKDYGYTFGSGTRLTVV.

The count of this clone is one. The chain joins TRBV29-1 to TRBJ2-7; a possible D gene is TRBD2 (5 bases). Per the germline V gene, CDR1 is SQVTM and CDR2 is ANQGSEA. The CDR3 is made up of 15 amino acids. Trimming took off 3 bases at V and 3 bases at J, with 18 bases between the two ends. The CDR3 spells CSVERWTGIVYEQYF. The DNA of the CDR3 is TGCAGCGTTGAGCGGTGGACGGGGATAGTCTACGAGCAGTACTTC.

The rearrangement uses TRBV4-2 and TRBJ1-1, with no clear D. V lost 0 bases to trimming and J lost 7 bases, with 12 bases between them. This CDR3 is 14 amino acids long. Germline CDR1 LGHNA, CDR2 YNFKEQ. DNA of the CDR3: TGTGCCAGCAGCCAAGACACGGTGAGTATTGAAGCTTTCTTT. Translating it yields CASSQDTVSIEAFF.

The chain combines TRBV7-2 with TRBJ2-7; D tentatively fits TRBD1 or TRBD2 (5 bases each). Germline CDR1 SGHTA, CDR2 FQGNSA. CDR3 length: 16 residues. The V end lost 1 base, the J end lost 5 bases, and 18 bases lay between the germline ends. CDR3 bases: TGTGCCAGCAGCTTAGGGGGGTTGTGGGTCGGAAACGAGCAGTACTTC. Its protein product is CASSLGGLWVGNEQYF.

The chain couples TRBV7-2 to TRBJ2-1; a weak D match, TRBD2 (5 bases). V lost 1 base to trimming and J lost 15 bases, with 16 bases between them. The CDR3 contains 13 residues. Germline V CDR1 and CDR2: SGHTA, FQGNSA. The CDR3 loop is CASSLENGGKLFF. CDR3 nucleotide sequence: TGTGCCAGCAGCTTAGAAAATGGAGGCAAGCTGTTCTTC.

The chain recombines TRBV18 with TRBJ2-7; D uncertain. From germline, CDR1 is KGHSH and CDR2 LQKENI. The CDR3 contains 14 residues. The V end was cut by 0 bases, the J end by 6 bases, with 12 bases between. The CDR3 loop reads CASSPPSLVAEQYF. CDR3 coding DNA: TGTGCCAGCTCACCACCTTCTCTGGTGGCCGAGCAGTACTTC. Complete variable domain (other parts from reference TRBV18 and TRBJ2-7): NAGVMQNPRHLVRRRGQEARLRCSPMKGHSHVYWYRQLPEEGLKFMVYLQKENIIDESGMPKERFSAEFPKEGPSILRIQQVVRGDSAAYFCASSPPSLVAEQYFGPGTRLTVT.

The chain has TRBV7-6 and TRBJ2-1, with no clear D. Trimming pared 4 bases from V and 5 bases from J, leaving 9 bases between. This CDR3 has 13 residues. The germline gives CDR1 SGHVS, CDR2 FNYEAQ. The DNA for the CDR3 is TGTGCCAGCAGCTCGGACGAGCACAATGAGCAGTTCTTC. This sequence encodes CASSSDEHNEQFF.

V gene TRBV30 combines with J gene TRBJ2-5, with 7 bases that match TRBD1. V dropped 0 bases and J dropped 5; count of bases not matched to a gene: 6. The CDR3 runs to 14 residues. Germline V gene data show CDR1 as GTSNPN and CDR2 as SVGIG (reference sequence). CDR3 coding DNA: TGTGCCTGGAGTGTAAGGTGGGGACAGGAGACCCAGTACTTC. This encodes CAWSVRWGQETQYF.

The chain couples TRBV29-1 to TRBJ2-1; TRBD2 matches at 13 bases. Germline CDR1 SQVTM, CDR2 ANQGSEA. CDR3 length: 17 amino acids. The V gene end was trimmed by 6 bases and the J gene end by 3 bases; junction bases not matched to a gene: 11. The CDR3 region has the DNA TGCAGCGTCGTAACGTTGACTAGCGGGAGGTTCTACAATGAGCAGTTCTTC. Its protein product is CSVVTLTSGRFYNEQFF.

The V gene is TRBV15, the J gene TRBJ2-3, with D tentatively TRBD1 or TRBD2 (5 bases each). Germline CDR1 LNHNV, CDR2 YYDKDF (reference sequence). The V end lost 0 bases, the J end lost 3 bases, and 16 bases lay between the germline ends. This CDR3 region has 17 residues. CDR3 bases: TGTGCCACCAGCAGAGATCTCGGGCGTGGGGGAACAGATACGCAGTATTTT. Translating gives CATSRDLGRGGTDTQYF.

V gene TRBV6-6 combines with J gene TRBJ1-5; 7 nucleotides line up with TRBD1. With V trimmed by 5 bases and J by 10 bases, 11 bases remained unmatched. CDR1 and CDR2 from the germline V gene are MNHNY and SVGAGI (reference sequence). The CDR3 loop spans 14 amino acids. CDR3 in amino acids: CASSRLGQEFPQHF. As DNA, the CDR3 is TGTGCCAGCAGTAGACTTGGACAGGAGTTCCCCCAGCATTTT.

Here the CDR3 reads CASSRSGGRLYEQYF. The CDR3 DNA sequence: TGTGCCAGCAGCCGGTCAGGGGGGCGACTTTACGAGCAGTACTTC. This chain links TRBV9 with TRBJ2-7; the D gene is possibly TRBD1 (7 bases). CDR3 length equals 15 residues. Germline V gene sequence: CDR1 SGDLS, CDR2 YYNGEE. With 4 bases removed from V and 4 bases from J, the gap between germline ends came to 18 bases.

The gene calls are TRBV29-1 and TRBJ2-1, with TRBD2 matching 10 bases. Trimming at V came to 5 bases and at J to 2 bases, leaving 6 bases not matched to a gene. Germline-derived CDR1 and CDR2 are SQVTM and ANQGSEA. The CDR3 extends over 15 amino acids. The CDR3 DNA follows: TGCAGCGTTTCTTTAGCGGGAGGAACCTACAATGAGCAGTTCTTC. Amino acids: CSVSLAGGTYNEQFF.

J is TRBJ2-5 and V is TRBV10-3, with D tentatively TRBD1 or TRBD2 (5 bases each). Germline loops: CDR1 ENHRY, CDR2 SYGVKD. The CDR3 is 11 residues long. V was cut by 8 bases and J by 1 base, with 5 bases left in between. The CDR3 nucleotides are TGTGCCATCGGGGGCCAAGAGACCCAGTACTTC. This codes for CAIGGQETQYF.

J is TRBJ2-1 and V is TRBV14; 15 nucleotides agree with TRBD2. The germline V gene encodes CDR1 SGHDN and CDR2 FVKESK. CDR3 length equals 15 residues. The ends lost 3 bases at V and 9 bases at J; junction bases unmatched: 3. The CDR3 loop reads CASSQWTSGRGEQFF. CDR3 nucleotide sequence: TGTGCCAGCAGCCAGTGGACTAGCGGGAGGGGTGAGCAGTTCTTC.

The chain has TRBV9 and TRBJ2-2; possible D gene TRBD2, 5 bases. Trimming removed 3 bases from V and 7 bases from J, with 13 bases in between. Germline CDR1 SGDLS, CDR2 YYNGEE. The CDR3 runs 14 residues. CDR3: CASSARGANGELFF. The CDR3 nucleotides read TGTGCCAGCAGCGCCCGGGGAGCGAACGGGGAGCTGTTTTTT. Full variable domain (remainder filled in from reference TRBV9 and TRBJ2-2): DSGVTQTPKHLITATGQRVTLRCSPRSGDLSVYWYQQSLDQGLQFLIQYYNGEERAKGNILERFSAQQFPDLHSELNLSSLELGDSALYFCASSARGANGELFFGEGSRLTVL.